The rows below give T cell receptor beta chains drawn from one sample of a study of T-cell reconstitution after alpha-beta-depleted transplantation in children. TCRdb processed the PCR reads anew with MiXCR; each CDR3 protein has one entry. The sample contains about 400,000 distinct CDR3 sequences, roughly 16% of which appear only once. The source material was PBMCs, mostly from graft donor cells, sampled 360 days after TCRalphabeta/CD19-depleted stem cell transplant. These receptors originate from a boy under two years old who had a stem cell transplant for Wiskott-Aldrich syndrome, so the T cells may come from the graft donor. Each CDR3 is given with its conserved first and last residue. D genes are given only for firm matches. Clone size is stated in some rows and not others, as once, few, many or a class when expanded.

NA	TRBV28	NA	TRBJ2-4	TGTGCCAGCACTGGGGCTGAATTCTTAGCCAAAAACATTCAGTACTTC	CASTGAEFLAKNIQYF
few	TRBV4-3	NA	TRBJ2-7	TGCGCCAGCAGCCAAGTAACCAGCCCTGTGCGAGAGCAGTACTTC	CASSQVTSPVREQYF
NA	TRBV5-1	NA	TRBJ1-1	TGCGCCAGCAGCTTGGAGTGGTTGAACACTGAAGCTTTCTTT	CASSLEWLNTEAFF
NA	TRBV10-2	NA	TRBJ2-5	TGCGCCAGCGGCAGCGATAGGGGACAGACCCAGTACTTC	CASGSDRGQTQYF
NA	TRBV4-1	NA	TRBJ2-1	TGCGCCAGCAGCCAAATATTGTCAGGGATACTACATGAGCAGTTCTTC	CASSQILSGILHEQFF
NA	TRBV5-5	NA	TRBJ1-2	TGTGCCAGCAGCTTCACAGGGTCTATCTCTAACTATGGCTACACCTTC	CASSFTGSISNYGYTF
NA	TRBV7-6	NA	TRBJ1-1	TGTGCCAGCAGCTTCGGACAGAAAAAAACTTCGAACACTGAAGCTTTCTTT	CASSFGQKKTSNTEAFF
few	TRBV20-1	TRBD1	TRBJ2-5	TGCAGTGCCAGTTGGGACAGAAAAGAGACCCAGTACTTC	CSASWDRKETQYF
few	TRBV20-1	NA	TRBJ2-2	TGCAGTGCTACTACAGGGAGATCTGCCGGGGAGCTGTTTTTT	CSATTGRSAGELFF
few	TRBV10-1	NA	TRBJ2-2	TGCGCCAGCAGTGAGTCGAAAGACGGGGTGAACACCGGGGAGCTGTTTTTT	CASSESKDGVNTGELFF
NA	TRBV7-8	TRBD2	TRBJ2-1	TGTGCCAGCAGCTTAGTCTCCCTTAAGCGGGGCTCCTACAATGAGCAGTTCTTC	CASSLVSLKRGSYNEQFF
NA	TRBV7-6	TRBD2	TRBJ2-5	TGTGCCAGCAGAGACGCGGGAGCCGAGACCCAGTACTTC	CASRDAGAETQYF
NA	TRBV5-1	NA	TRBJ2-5	TGCGCCAGCAGCTTCAAATTACAAGAGACCCAGTACTTC	CASSFKLQETQYF
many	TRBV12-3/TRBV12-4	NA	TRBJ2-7	TGTGCCAGCAGTTATACAGGGTTTTCCTACGAGCAGTACTTC	CASSYTGFSYEQYF
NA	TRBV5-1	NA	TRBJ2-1	TGCGCCAGCAGCTTGGACAGGGAGTTCACCTACAATGAGCAGTTCTTC	CASSLDREFTYNEQFF
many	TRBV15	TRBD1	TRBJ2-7	TGTGCCACCAGCAGAGGGCAGGGGGTCTACGAGCAGTACTTC	CATSRGQGVYEQYF
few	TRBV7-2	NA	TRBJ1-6	TGTGCCAGCAGCTTTCTCGGAATTTCACCCCTCCACTTT	CASSFLGISPLHF
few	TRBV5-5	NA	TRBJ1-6	TGTGCCAGCAGCTTCAGTGGAGACATCCTCGGTGGGCCCCTCCACTTT	CASSFSGDILGGPLHF
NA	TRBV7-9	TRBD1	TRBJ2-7	TGTGCCAGCAGCTTTTTGGACAGGTACTACGAGCAGTACTTC	CASSFLDRYYEQYF